The next 2 T cell receptor beta chains were all read from a single sample in a study of CD8 T cells in ankylosing spondylitis. TCRdb reprocessed the 5' RACE reads with MiXCR, giving one entry per CDR3 protein. The table records approximately 300,000 distinct CDR3 sequences, roughly 20% of them present only once. The sequencing sample was made of blood, either unsorted or a sorted T cell fraction (not recorded which). The receptors were sampled from a male donor with ankylosing spondylitis or in good health (not recorded which).

V gene TRBV15 combines with J gene TRBJ1-4; TRBD1 agrees at 8 bases. The CDR3 is 17 residues long. V dropped 3 bases and J dropped 7; count of bases not matched to a gene: 13. CDR1 LNHNV and CDR2 YYDKDF come from the germline V gene (reference sequence). DNA for the CDR3: TGTGCCACCAGCAGGGCCAGGACAGGGCGAGTCGGTGAAAAACTGTTTTTT. Protein product: CATSRARTGRVGEKLFF.

This clonotype was observed at least ten times. V usage is TRBV5-1 and J usage is TRBJ2-7; 14 nucleotides agree with TRBD2. This CDR3 has 14 amino acids. J gave up 6 bases and V 4 bases, and 3 bases lay outside the gene matches. Germline V gene lookup returns CDR1 SGHRS and CDR2 YFSETQ. The CDR3 bases are TGCGCCAGCAGCCTAGGGACTAGCGGGAGCGAGCAGTACGTC. Encoded protein: CASSLGTSGSEQYV.